A selection of T cell receptor beta chains follows, all from one sample in a study of T-cell memory formation after mild COVID-19. TCRdb redid the calling of the 5' RACE reads with MiXCR, one entry per CDR3 protein. The profile covers around 120,000 distinct CDR3 sequences, with around a sixth appearing a single time and over 11% taken by the ten largest. The sequencing sample was made of PBMCs or a T cell subset sorted from them (not recorded which). Every receptor here comes from an adult woman who had mild COVID-19 (a few samples of this study predate the infection). Cell type and time point are not known. Each CDR3 is given without its conserved first and last residue. A row's size may be missing; if present it is once, few, many or a size class.

V gene: TRBV4-3; J gene: TRBJ2-7; clone size: few; CDR3 protein: ASSQEILAGNYEQY
V gene: TRBV29-1; J gene: TRBJ1-1; clone size: once; CDR3 protein: SVVQLNTEAF
V gene: TRBV5-1; J gene: TRBJ1-4; clone size: few; CDR3 protein: ASSLGTGIEKLF
V gene: TRBV7-9; J gene: TRBJ2-3; clone size: NA; CDR3 protein: ASRPGVASTDTQY
V gene: TRBV20-1; J gene: TRBJ2-1; clone size: NA; CDR3 protein: SASHRTRENEQF
V gene: TRBV11-2; J gene: TRBJ2-4; clone size: NA; CDR3 protein: ASSSYRGDLQY
V gene: TRBV3-1; J gene: TRBJ2-7; clone size: once; CDR3 protein: ASSQVGPYEQY
V gene: TRBV12-3/TRBV12-4; J gene: TRBJ2-6; clone size: few; CDR3 protein: ASSLAASGVSGANVLT
V gene: TRBV5-6; J gene: TRBJ2-3; clone size: few; CDR3 protein: ASRKRGGPADTQY
V gene: TRBV5-1; J gene: TRBJ1-1; clone size: NA; CDR3 protein: ASSLSPGTGGTEAF
V gene: TRBV7-3; J gene: TRBJ2-1; clone size: few; CDR3 protein: ASSSTSGLNNEQF
V gene: TRBV7-2; J gene: TRBJ2-1; clone size: few; CDR3 protein: ASSRRGGTGYNEQF
V gene: TRBV5-1; J gene: TRBJ2-5; clone size: many; CDR3 protein: ASSLYQETQY
V gene: TRBV30; J gene: TRBJ2-1; clone size: few; CDR3 protein: AWNRQGIQGYNEQF
V gene: TRBV7-6; J gene: TRBJ1-2; clone size: NA; CDR3 protein: ASNNRGAYGYT
V gene: TRBV12-3/TRBV12-4; J gene: TRBJ2-7; clone size: few; CDR3 protein: ASTPGQAVYEQY
V gene: TRBV20-1; J gene: TRBJ1-1; clone size: few; CDR3 protein: SASGGGRAEAF
V gene: TRBV20-1; J gene: TRBJ2-7; clone size: NA; CDR3 protein: SAPGLRGSEQY
V gene: TRBV30; J gene: TRBJ2-7; clone size: NA; CDR3 protein: AWSLGGEQY
V gene: TRBV10-3; J gene: TRBJ2-3; clone size: NA; CDR3 protein: AIRTSLISTDTQY
V gene: TRBV6-5; J gene: TRBJ2-6; clone size: few; CDR3 protein: ASSGDSGANVLT
V gene: TRBV2; J gene: TRBJ2-7; clone size: NA; CDR3 protein: AGAGGTSDYEQY
V gene: TRBV24-1; J gene: TRBJ2-4; clone size: few; CDR3 protein: ATNAGTLAKNIQY
V gene: TRBV9; J gene: TRBJ2-7; clone size: few; CDR3 protein: ASSAGTEVYEQY
V gene: TRBV10-3; J gene: TRBJ2-7; clone size: few; CDR3 protein: AISEPRTAYEQY
V gene: TRBV5-1; J gene: TRBJ1-3; clone size: NA; CDR3 protein: ASSLAKGNGPGNTIY
V gene: TRBV7-3; J gene: TRBJ2-3; clone size: medium-sized; CDR3 protein: ASSFSGGAEDTQY